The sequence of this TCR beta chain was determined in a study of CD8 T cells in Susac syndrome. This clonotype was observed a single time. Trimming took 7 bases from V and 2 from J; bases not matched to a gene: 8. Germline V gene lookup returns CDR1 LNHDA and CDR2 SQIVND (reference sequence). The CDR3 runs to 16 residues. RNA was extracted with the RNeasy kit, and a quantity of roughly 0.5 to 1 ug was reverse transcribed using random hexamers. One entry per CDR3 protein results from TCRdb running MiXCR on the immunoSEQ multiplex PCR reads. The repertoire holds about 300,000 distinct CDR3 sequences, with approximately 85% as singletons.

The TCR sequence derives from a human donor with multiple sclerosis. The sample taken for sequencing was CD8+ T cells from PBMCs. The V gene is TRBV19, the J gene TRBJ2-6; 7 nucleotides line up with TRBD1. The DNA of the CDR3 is TGTGCCAGTATTTGGACAGGCAGGGCTGGGGCCAACGTCCTGACTTTC. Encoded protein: CASIWTGRAGANVLTF.